The 10 T cell receptor beta chains below were found in one sample sequenced in a study of cytomegalovirus exposure and HLA in healthy donors. The PCR employed 60 Vbeta primers together with 13 Jbeta primers. Assay used: immunoSEQ multiplex PCR; TCRdb lists only in-frame clones, some missing. The sample carries about 160,000 clones, 75% to 85% recorded once. Sequencing used PBMCs. The receptor source for this set is a man in his fifties or sixties in good health and CMV-seropositive.

This chain uses TRBV4-2 with TRBJ2-3, with 7 bases fitting TRBD2. Per germline, CDR1 LGHNA and CDR2 YNFKEQ. Trimming at V came to 0 bases and at J to 3 bases, leaving 6 bases not matched to a gene. The CDR3 runs 16 residues. The CDR3 sequence: CASSQEGGTGTDTQYF. CDR3 DNA: TGTGCCAGCAGCCAAGAGGGAGGGACCGGTACAGATACGCAGTATTTT.

This sequence joins TRBV7-9 and TRBJ1-1; TRBD1 matches 7 bases. V gave up 3 bases and J gave up 1 base; unmatched junction bases: 8. Germline lookup yields CDR1 SEHNR and CDR2 FQNEAQ (reference sequence). The CDR3 covers 16 residues. The CDR3 bases are TGTGCCAGCAGCTTCCCCACCGGGACAGCGAACACTGAAGCTTTCTTT. This sequence encodes CASSFPTGTANTEAFF.

The chain joins TRBV5-6 to TRBJ1-2; tentative D call: TRBD1 (5 bases). In germline, CDR1 is SGHDT, CDR2 YYEEEE. This CDR3 is 13 amino acids long. V lost 3 bases and J 8 bases, leaving 14 bases between the germline ends. The CDR3 is CASSWQGFDGYTF. CDR3 sequence (DNA): TGTGCCAGCAGCTGGCAGGGATTTGACGGCTACACCTTC.

The gene calls are TRBV4-3 and TRBJ2-3, with a tentative D call TRBD1 (5 bases). The CDR3 has 12 residues. Trimming shortened V by 3 bases and J by 6 bases, and 7 bases separated the two germline ends. CDR1 is LGHNA, CDR2 YSLEER, per germline. CDR3 loop: CASSHRQDTQYF. For the CDR3, the DNA is TGCGCCAGCAGCCACCGACAGGATACGCAGTATTTT.

The chain employs TRBV27 and TRBJ2-1; 11 nucleotides match TRBD2. Germline assignment: CDR1 MNHEY and CDR2 SMNVEV (reference sequence). This CDR3 region has 16 residues. With 5 bases clipped from V and 4 bases from J, the junction kept 7 bases outside the gene matches. The CDR3 spells CASSTIAGGTYNEQFF. Here the CDR3 DNA reads TGTGCCAGCAGTACTATAGCGGGGGGGACTTACAATGAGCAGTTCTTC.

V usage is TRBV27 and J usage is TRBJ1-2, with TRBD1 matching over 8 bases. The CDR3 runs 13 residues. From germline, CDR1 is MNHEY and CDR2 SMNVEV (reference sequence). Trimming at V came to 2 bases and at J to 7 bases, leaving 3 bases not matched to a gene. The DNA for the CDR3 is TGTGCCAGCAGTTTACCAGGGGGCTTTGGCTACACCTTC. Protein product: CASSLPGGFGYTF.

The V call is TRBV11-1, the J call TRBJ1-1; 8 bases match TRBD1. This CDR3 region has 15 residues. Trimming took 2 bases from V and 7 from J; bases not matched to a gene: 9. Germline assignment: CDR1 SGHAT and CDR2 FQDESV (reference sequence). CDR3 sequence: CASSLLVRGQDEAFF. CDR3 nucleotide sequence: TGTGCCAGCAGCTTATTGGTCAGGGGGCAGGATGAAGCTTTCTTT.

This sequence joins TRBV14 and TRBJ2-1; D not resolved. With 3 bases removed from V and 8 bases from J, the gap between germline ends came to 5 bases. The CDR3 sequence is 11 residues long. Germline V gives CDR1 SGHDN, CDR2 FVKESK. The CDR3 spells CASSQSYEQFF. The CDR3 coding sequence is TGTGCCAGCAGCCAGTCGTATGAGCAGTTCTTC.

This clone was seen only a few times. V usage is TRBV13 and J usage is TRBJ2-3, with 11 bases aligning to TRBD2. The J segment lost 0 bases and the V segment lost 5 bases, leaving 4 bases of the junction unmatched. CDR3 size: 16 residues. Germline CDR1 PRHDT, CDR2 FYEKMQ (reference sequence). The CDR3: CASSALAGGSTDTQYF. CDR3 DNA: TGTGCCAGCAGCGCCTTAGCGGGGGGGAGCACAGATACGCAGTATTTT.

This clone was detected only a few times. The chain is built from TRBV19 and TRBJ2-1; 10 positions match TRBD2. The V gene's germline CDR1 is LNHDA and CDR2 SQIVND (reference sequence). After removal of 7 bases from V and 7 bases from J, the junction contained 7 bases not matched to a gene. CDR3 length equals 14 residues. CDR3: CASKGLAGVNEQFF. CDR3 sequence (DNA): TGTGCCAGTAAGGGCCTAGCGGGGGTTAATGAGCAGTTCTTC.